The sequence of this T cell receptor (beta chain) was determined in a study of blood T cells in healthy people across ages. General observations from the study: From one million sequenced T cells, diversity estimates were lower bounds. Unsorted PBMCs ruled out conclusive naive versus antigen-experienced comparison.

A second PCR of about 6 to 11 cycles used a sample-barcoded 5' primer and a J-beta primer mix. Each cDNA molecule was tagged by a template-switch adaptor with 12 random nucleotides. TCRdb called the 5' RACE reads again in MiXCR, with one record for every CDR3 protein. The table shows some 750,000 distinct CDR3 sequences, with over 20% occurring only once. The CDR3 is made up of 15 amino acids. V was clipped by 6 bases and J by 3 bases; unmatched bases: 6. Germline V gene data show CDR1 as MNHEY and CDR2 as SVGAGI. This clonotype has only a few counts. The antigen remains undetermined. This clonotype was sampled from a man in his 70s in good health. The sample comprised blood. The chain carries TRBV6-5 and TRBJ1-3, with 9 bases identical to TRBD1. The CDR3 here is CASRSGTGSGNTIYF. CDR3 DNA sequence: TGTGCCAGCAGGTCCGGGACAGGGAGTGGAAACACCATATATTTT.